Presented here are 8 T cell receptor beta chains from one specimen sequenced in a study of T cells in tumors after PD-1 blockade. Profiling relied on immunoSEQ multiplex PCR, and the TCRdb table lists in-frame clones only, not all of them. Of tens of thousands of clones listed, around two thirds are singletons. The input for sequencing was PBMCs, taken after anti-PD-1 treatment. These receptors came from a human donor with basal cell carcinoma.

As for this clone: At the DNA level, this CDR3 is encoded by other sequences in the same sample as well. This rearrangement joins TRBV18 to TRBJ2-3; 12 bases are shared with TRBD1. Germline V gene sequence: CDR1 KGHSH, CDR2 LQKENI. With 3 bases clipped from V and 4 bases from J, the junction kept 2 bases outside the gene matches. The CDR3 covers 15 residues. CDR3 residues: CASSPGTGGPDTQYF. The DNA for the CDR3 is TGTGCCAGCTCACCTGGGACAGGGGGCCCAGATACGCAGTATTTT.

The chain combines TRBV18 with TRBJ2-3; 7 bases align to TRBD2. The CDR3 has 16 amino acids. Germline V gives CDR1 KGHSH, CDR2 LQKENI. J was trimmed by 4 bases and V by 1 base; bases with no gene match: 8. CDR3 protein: CASSPQSGGWADTQYF. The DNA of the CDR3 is TGTGCCAGCTCACCACAGTCCGGGGGGTGGGCAGATACGCAGTATTTT.

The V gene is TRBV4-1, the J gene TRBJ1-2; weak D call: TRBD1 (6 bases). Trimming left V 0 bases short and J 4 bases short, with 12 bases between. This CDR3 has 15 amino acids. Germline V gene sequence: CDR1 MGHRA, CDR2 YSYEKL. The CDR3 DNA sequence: TGCGCCAGCAGCCAAGAGTGGGACACGAGCTATGGCTACACCTTC. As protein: CASSQEWDTSYGYTF.

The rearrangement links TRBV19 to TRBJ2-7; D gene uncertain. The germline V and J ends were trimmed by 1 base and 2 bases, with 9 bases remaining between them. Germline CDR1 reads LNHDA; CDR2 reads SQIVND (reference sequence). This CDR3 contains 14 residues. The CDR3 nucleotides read TGTGCCAGTAGTATAGGGAGTGGTCCCTACGAGCAGTACTTC. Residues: CASSIGSGPYEQYF. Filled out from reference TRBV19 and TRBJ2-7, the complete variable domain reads DGGITQSPKYLFRKEGQNVTLSCEQNLNHDAMYWYRQDPGQGLRLIYYSQIVNDFQKGDIAEGYSVSREKKESFPLTVTSAQKNPTAFYLCASSIGSGPYEQYFGPGTRLTVT.

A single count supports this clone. The CDR3 loop is CAWSKKGGAGYGYTF. For the CDR3, the DNA is TGTGCCTGGAGTAAAAAAGGGGGCGCGGGCTATGGCTACACCTTC. V gene TRBV30 combines with J gene TRBJ1-2, with 7 bases that match TRBD1. Germline assignment: CDR1 GTSNPN and CDR2 SVGIG (reference sequence). Unmatched junction bases numbered 10, after V lost 2 bases and J lost 4 bases. The CDR3 sequence is 15 residues long.

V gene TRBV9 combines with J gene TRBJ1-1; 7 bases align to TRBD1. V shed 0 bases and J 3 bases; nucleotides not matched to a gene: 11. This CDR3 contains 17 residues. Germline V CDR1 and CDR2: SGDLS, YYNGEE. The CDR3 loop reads CASSVGDSSRRDTEAFF. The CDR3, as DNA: TGTGCCAGCAGCGTAGGGGACAGCTCCCGAAGGGACACTGAAGCTTTCTTT.

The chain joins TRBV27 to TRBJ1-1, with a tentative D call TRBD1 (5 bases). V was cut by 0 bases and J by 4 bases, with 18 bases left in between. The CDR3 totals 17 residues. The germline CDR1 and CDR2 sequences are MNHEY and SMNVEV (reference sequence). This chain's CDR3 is CASSLSDPGWSGTEAFF. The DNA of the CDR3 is TGTGCCAGCAGTTTATCGGACCCAGGGTGGAGTGGCACTGAAGCTTTCTTT.

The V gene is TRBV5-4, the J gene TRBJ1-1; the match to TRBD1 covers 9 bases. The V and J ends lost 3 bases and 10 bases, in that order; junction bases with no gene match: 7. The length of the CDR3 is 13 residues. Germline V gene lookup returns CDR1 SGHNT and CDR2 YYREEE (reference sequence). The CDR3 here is CASSSRQGEVAFF. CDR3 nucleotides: TGTGCCAGCAGCTCCAGACAGGGGGAGGTAGCTTTCTTT. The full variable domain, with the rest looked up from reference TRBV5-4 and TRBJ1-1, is ETGVTQSPTHLIKTRGQQVTLRCSSQSGHNTVSWYQQALGQGPQFIFQYYREEENGRGNFPPRFSGLQFPNYSSELNVNALELDDSALYLCASSSRQGEVAFFGQGTRLTVV.